The rows below give T cell receptor beta chains drawn from one sample of a study of T cell responses to AZD1222 COVID-19 vaccine. Here immunoSEQ multiplex PCR was the method, and the copy in TCRdb shows in-frame clones only, minus some. The sample lists roughly 91,000 clones; more than 75% were seen once. The sequenced sample was peripheral blood, obtained on day 0 of AZD1222 vaccination. The receptors were sampled from an adult in good health. CDR3s leave out the opening cysteine and the closing phenylalanine or tryptophan.

j_call	v_call	cdr3_length	cdr3_aa
TRBJ2-1	TRBV7-9	13	ASSLVYGTYNEQF
TRBJ1-1	TRBV5-1	13	ASSLGPTVNTEAF
TRBJ2-3	TRBV6-5	12	ASTEGSPPYTQY
TRBJ2-1	TRBV29-1	11	SVDTRTYNEQF
TRBJ1-1	TRBV27	15	ASSPLGQGSMDTEAF
TRBJ2-1	TRBV5-1	13	ASSLRLASADEQF
TRBJ2-1	TRBV14	15	ASSQERLVLDYNEQF
TRBJ1-1	TRBV14	10	ASSSISTEAF
TRBJ2-7	TRBV5-8	14	ASSHYGWHSSYEQY
TRBJ1-6	TRBV9	10	ASSAENSPLH
TRBJ1-1	TRBV27	16	ASIPRKQPQIENTEAF
TRBJ2-7	TRBV6-1	13	ASSDQGGPTYEQY
TRBJ1-1	TRBV6-5	9	ASLMNTEAF
TRBJ1-5	TRBV6-5	12	ASSYRDSNQPQH